This entry lists 17 T cell receptor beta chains sequenced from one sample in a study of blood T cells in healthy people across ages. Primed by a sample-barcoded 5' primer and a J-beta primer mix, a second PCR proceeded for about 7 to 12 cycles. TCRdb re-called the 5' RACE reads through MiXCR, storing one row per CDR3 protein. This sample carries 1.4 million or so distinct CDR3 sequences, less than 45% of them seen once, and the ten largest clones take about 4%. The sequencing input was blood. All receptors come from a woman under 30 in good health.

There are a few counts of this clonotype. The CDR3 reads CASSFPRHRGSDTQYF. CDR3 DNA: TGCGCCAGCAGCTTCCCCCGGCACAGGGGTTCAGATACGCAGTATTTT. V is TRBV5-1 and J is TRBJ2-3; 7 bases are shared with TRBD1. The CDR3 consists of 16 residues. The germline gives CDR1 SGHRS, CDR2 YFSETQ. J gave up 4 bases and V 2 bases, and 10 bases lay outside the gene matches. Looking up the rest from reference TRBV5-1 and TRBJ2-3 gives the full variable domain: KAGVTQTPRYLIKTRGQQVTLSCSPISGHRSVSWYQQTPGQGLQFLFEYFSETQRNKGNFPGRFSGRQFSNSRSEMNVSTLELGDSALYLCASSFPRHRGSDTQYFGPGTRLTVL.

Note on this clonotype: Compared with germline, one end of the junction differs, possibly owing to a read error. V usage is TRBV7-2 and J usage is TRBJ2-1, with D perhaps matching TRBD2 (5 bases). Germline CDR1 is SGHTA and CDR2 is FQGNSA. The CDR3 is made up of 15 amino acids. The CDR3 DNA follows: TGTGCCAGCAGATTAGGACTGGCCTTCTACAATGAGCAGTTCTTC. Its translation: CASRLGLAFYNEQFF.

This chain uses TRBV9 with TRBJ2-1; D remains ambiguous. The CDR3 spans 15 residues. The V and J ends lost 0 bases and 0 bases respectively, with 7 bases between them. Germline loops: CDR1 SGDLS, CDR2 YYNGEE. The CDR3 spells CASSVGRGSYNEQFF. Here the CDR3 DNA reads TGTGCCAGCAGCGTAGGCCGAGGCTCCTACAATGAGCAGTTCTTC.

This clonotype was seen a handful of times. The chain uses TRBV2 and TRBJ1-4; 8 positions match TRBD1. The CDR3 covers 14 residues. J lost 8 bases, V lost 2 bases, and 4 bases had no gene match. Germline loops: CDR1 SNHLY, CDR2 FYNNEI. CDR3 residues: CASSEQGAVEKLFF. CDR3 bases: TGTGCCAGCAGTGAACAGGGGGCGGTGGAAAAACTGTTTTTT. The variable domain in full, with the rest retrieved from reference TRBV2 and TRBJ1-4, is EPEVTQTPSHQVTQMGQEVILRCVPISNHLYFYWYRQILGQKVEFLVSFYNNEISEKSEIFDDQFSVERPDGSNFTLKIRSTKLEDSAMYFCASSEQGAVEKLFFGSGTQLSVL.

The J gene is TRBJ2-1, the V gene TRBV14; D gene ambiguous. CDR3 length: 13 residues. Germline-derived CDR1 and CDR2 are SGHDN and FVKESK. V lost 1 base and J 9 bases, leaving 10 bases between the germline ends. The CDR3 DNA follows: TGTGCCAGCAGCCAAGCTGAGCTGGGTGAGCAGTTCTTC. Translating it yields CASSQAELGEQFF.

This rearrangement joins TRBV5-5 to TRBJ2-3; 8 bases match TRBD2. Germline V gene data show CDR1 as SGHKS and CDR2 as YYEKEE (reference sequence). This CDR3 is built from 16 residues. V shed 1 base and J 0 bases; nucleotides not matched to a gene: 4. CDR3 DNA: TGTGCCAGCAGCTTGTTCCGGGGGGGGAGCACAGATACGCAGTATTTT. This sequence encodes CASSLFRGGSTDTQYF.

The chain couples TRBV20-1 to TRBJ2-7, with TRBD2 matching 9 bases. Germline V gene lookup returns CDR1 DFQATT and CDR2 SNEGSKA (reference sequence). Trimming cost V 4 bases and J 12 bases; bases outside gene matches: 16. The CDR3 sequence is 14 residues long. CDR3 DNA sequence: TGCAGTGCTAAAAGCGGACTAGCGACAGAGACCCGGTACTTC. Its protein product is CSAKSGLATETRYF.

This clonotype was detected only a few times. The chain has TRBV10-3 and TRBJ1-2, with D maybe TRBD1 (6 bases). Germline values: CDR1 ENHRY, CDR2 SYGVKD. The CDR3 has 12 residues. Trimming stripped 6 bases from V and 8 bases from J, with 13 bases between. CDR3 bases: TGTGCCATCAGCCAAGGGACATACGGCTACACCTTC. Protein product: CAISQGTYGYTF.

The chain couples TRBV28 to TRBJ2-7; 7 positions match TRBD1. The CDR3 is 15 residues long. Trimming took 6 bases from V and 4 from J; bases not matched to a gene: 12. Germline CDR1 and CDR2: MDHEN and SYDVKM. The CDR3 sequence: CASRTQGIGGYEQYF. Written as DNA, the CDR3 is TGTGCCAGCAGAACACAGGGGATTGGAGGTTACGAGCAGTACTTC.

The chain has TRBV15 and TRBJ1-2, with D uncertain. From germline, CDR1 is LNHNV and CDR2 YYDKDF (reference sequence). The CDR3 extends over 15 amino acids. V lost 3 bases, J lost 0 bases, and 11 bases lay in between. The CDR3 coding sequence is TGTGCCACCAGCAGGAGAGGACGGGCTAACTATGGCTACACCTTC. This gives the protein CATSRRGRANYGYTF.

The CDR3 bases are TGTGCCAGCAGCTTAGGCAATGGGAAGTACTTC. This translates into CASSLGNGKYF. The chain links TRBV11-2 to TRBJ2-5; unclear D gene. The ends were cut back, 1 base at V and 12 bases at J, with 9 bases in the middle. Germline values: CDR1 SGHAT, CDR2 FQNNGV. The CDR3 loop spans 11 amino acids.

The chain employs TRBV5-1 and TRBJ2-7, with TRBD1 matching over 7 bases. Per germline, CDR1 SGHRS and CDR2 YFSETQ. This CDR3 region has 14 residues. V lost 6 bases to trimming and J lost 6 bases; unmatched junction nucleotides: 12. The CDR3 protein is CASTLTGSPSEQYF. The CDR3 DNA reads TGCGCCAGCACACTGACAGGGAGCCCATCCGAGCAGTACTTC.

The chain links TRBV20-1 to TRBJ2-2, with TRBD2 matching 13 bases. The CDR3 sequence is 15 residues long. Germline CDR1 reads DFQATT; CDR2 reads SNEGSKA (reference sequence). The V and J ends lost 5 bases and 0 bases, in that order; junction bases with no gene match: 0. CDR3 protein: CSAGLAGANTGELFF. The DNA for the CDR3 is TGCAGTGCTGGACTAGCGGGAGCGAACACCGGGGAGCTGTTTTTT.

For this clonotype: A read error may produce the germline difference seen at one junction end. The chain couples TRBV5-6 to TRBJ2-1; D is undetermined. This CDR3 contains 14 residues. Germline CDR1 SGHDT, CDR2 YYEEEE. The CDR3 reads CASSPPGSHNERFF. DNA for the CDR3: TGTGCCAGCAGCCCCCCCGGCAGTCACAATGAGCGGTTCTTC. Looking up the rest from reference TRBV5-6 and TRBJ2-1 gives the full variable domain: DAGVTQSPTHLIKTRGQQVTLRCSPKSGHDTVSWYQQALGQGPQFIFQYYEEEERQRGNFPDRFSGHQFPNYSSELNVNALLLGDSALYLCASSPPGSHNERFFGPGTRLTVL.

In DNA form, the CDR3 reads TGCAGTGCTAGAGCCCCGGGACAGGGGTCCTACAATGAGCAGTTCTTC. This codes for CSARAPGQGSYNEQFF. The chain is built from TRBV20-1 and TRBJ2-1; 10 bases align to TRBD1. V dropped 1 base and J dropped 1; count of bases not matched to a gene: 4. Germline CDR1 reads DFQATT; CDR2 reads SNEGSKA (reference sequence). The CDR3 covers 16 residues.

This clonotype was seen more than once but under ten times. The V gene is TRBV11-2, the J gene TRBJ2-5; D ambiguous. The CDR3 totals 12 residues. Per germline, CDR1 SGHAT and CDR2 FQNNGV. Trimming took 7 bases from V and 10 from J, leaving 16 bases between them. CDR3: CASTEGPRVQYF. CDR3 DNA: TGTGCCAGCACCGAAGGCCCCCGGGTCCAGTACTTC.

This clonotype was found a few times. The CDR3 coding sequence is TGTGCCAGCAGCCCTCTCGGGGAGAACACTGAAGCTTTCTTT. Translated, it gives CASSPLGENTEAFF. The gene calls are TRBV6-1 and TRBJ1-1; D is uncertain. Germline CDR1 MNHNS, CDR2 SASEGT. The CDR3 length is 14 residues. Trimming cost V 6 bases and J 1 base, with 12 bases left between them.